Each of the 24 T cell receptor beta chains below was sequenced from the same sample in a study of blood T cell repertoires in COVID-19. Produced via immunoSEQ multiplex PCR; TCRdb's table is partial and in-frame only. The data hold some 70,000 clones, with about nine tenths observed a single time. The specimen was peripheral blood. The receptor source for this set is a woman aged 55-69 years with COVID-19, enrolled during active disease.

The chain uses TRBV9 and TRBJ2-1; TRBD2 matches at 11 bases. The V gene end was trimmed by 4 bases and the J gene end by 7 bases; junction bases not matched to a gene: 4. CDR3 length: 14 residues. Germline V CDR1 and CDR2: SGDLS, YYNGEE. For the CDR3, the DNA is TGTGCCAGCAGCACGGGACTAGCGGTTAATGAGCAGTTCTTC. Translated: CASSTGLAVNEQFF.

The rearrangement joins TRBV11-3 to TRBJ2-3; D is unclear. CDR3 length equals 14 residues. Germline V gives CDR1 SGHNT, CDR2 YENEEA. V dropped 0 bases and J dropped 3 bases, with 7 bases sitting between them. The CDR3 loop is CASSLDLGTDTQYF. In nucleotides, the CDR3 is TGTGCCAGCAGCTTAGATCTCGGGACAGATACGCAGTATTTT.

This chain joins TRBV11-2 and TRBJ2-1; D gene uncertain. Deletions cut 3 bases from V and 0 bases from J, with 3 bases between. CDR3 length equals 13 residues. Per germline, CDR1 SGHAT and CDR2 FQNNGV. Here the CDR3 reads CASSLSSYNEQFF. The CDR3 DNA reads TGTGCCAGCAGCTTGAGCTCCTACAATGAGCAGTTCTTC.

The chain couples TRBV6-2 or TRBV6-3 to TRBJ1-5, with D uncertain. Germline V gene sequence: CDR1 MNHEY, CDR2 SVGEGT. Trimming left V 2 bases short and J 6 bases short, with 11 bases between. The CDR3 spans 14 residues. CDR3 in amino acids: CASSYAYGAQPQHF. CDR3 DNA: TGTGCCAGCAGTTACGCATACGGAGCTCAGCCCCAGCATTTT.

The J gene is TRBJ1-1, the V gene TRBV9, with D possibly being TRBD1 (6 bases). The CDR3 loop spans 13 amino acids. V lost 3 bases to trimming and J lost 8 bases, with 14 bases between them. Germline V gene data show CDR1 as SGDLS and CDR2 as YYNGEE. The CDR3: CASSAPRGTEAFF. The CDR3 DNA sequence: TGTGCCAGCAGCGCGCCTAGGGGGACAGAAGCTTTCTTT.

This chain connects TRBV19 to TRBJ1-2; D is unresolved. Per the germline V gene, CDR1 is LNHDA and CDR2 is SQIVND (reference sequence). The CDR3 runs 16 residues. V was shortened by 5 bases and J by 2 bases, with 18 bases between the two germline ends. CDR3 protein: CASSPQSRRRNYGYTF. CDR3 in DNA: TGTGCCAGTAGTCCCCAGTCGAGACGGAGGAACTATGGCTACACCTTC.

This clone has just a few counts. The chain combines TRBV10-3 with TRBJ1-6, with 7 bases identical to TRBD1. This CDR3 region has 14 residues. V was pared by 10 bases and J by 5 bases, with 8 bases of the junction left unmatched. Germline CDR1 reads ENHRY; CDR2 reads SYGVKD. The CDR3 region has the DNA TGTGCCACCGGAACCGGGACAGATAATTCACCCCTCCACTTT. Translated: CATGTGTDNSPLHF.

In its sample, this clone was seen once. The V call is TRBV19, the J call TRBJ1-2, with D possibly matching TRBD1 (6 bases). The CDR3 runs 12 residues. The V end lost 11 bases, the J end lost 4 bases, and 14 bases lay between the germline ends. Germline values: CDR1 LNHDA, CDR2 SQIVND (reference sequence). The CDR3: CAVPDRTYGYTF. CDR3 bases: TGTGCCGTCCCCGACAGGACCTATGGCTACACCTTC.

V gene TRBV4-3 combines with J gene TRBJ2-1, with 7 positions matching TRBD2. The V gene's germline CDR1 is LGHNA and CDR2 YSLEER. The V and J ends lost 4 bases and 3 bases, in that order; junction bases with no gene match: 6. The length of the CDR3 is 15 residues. The CDR3 loop is CASSRGEGSYNEQFF. Written as DNA, the CDR3 is TGCGCCAGCAGCCGGGGGGAGGGAAGCTACAATGAGCAGTTCTTC.

This clone is a singleton in its sample. The chain uses TRBV20-1 and TRBJ1-2; D is uncertain. Trimming took off 3 bases at V and 4 bases at J, with 9 bases between the two ends. Germline V gives CDR1 DFQATT, CDR2 SNEGSKA (reference sequence). The CDR3 length is 12 residues. Here the CDR3 DNA reads TGCAGTGCTAGTCCGAACAGCTATGGCTACACCTTC. It translates to CSASPNSYGYTF.

The chain employs TRBV3-1 (or the pseudogene TRBV3-2) and TRBJ2-1; a weak D match, TRBD2 (6 bases). The CDR3 has 15 residues. Per germline, CDR1 LGHDT and CDR2 YNNKEL (reference sequence). V lost 3 bases and J 4 bases, leaving 13 bases between the germline ends. In DNA, the CDR3 is TGTGCCAGCAGCCAGGAACTAGCCCAGTACAATGAGCAGTTCTTC. Its protein product is CASSQELAQYNEQFF.

The V call is TRBV4-3, the J call TRBJ1-4; 10 nucleotides align to TRBD1. Germline V gene lookup returns CDR1 LGHNA and CDR2 YSLEER. V was clipped by 4 bases and J by 8 bases; unmatched bases: 4. The CDR3 is 14 residues long. The CDR3 DNA reads TGCGCCAGCAGCCTAGGGACAGGGGAGGAAAAACTGTTTTTT. This encodes CASSLGTGEEKLFF.

The count of this clone is one. The rearrangement links TRBV5-5 to TRBJ1-2, with D uncertain. CDR3 length equals 13 residues. V lost 4 bases, J lost 2 bases, and 9 bases lay in between. Germline V gene lookup returns CDR1 SGHKS and CDR2 YYEKEE (reference sequence). The CDR3 here is CASSPPGNYGYTF. In nucleotides, the CDR3 is TGTGCCAGCAGCCCGCCGGGGAACTATGGCTACACCTTC.

The V and J genes are TRBV5-1 and TRBJ2-3; TRBD2 is a possible D gene (6 bases). Per the germline V gene, CDR1 is SGHRS and CDR2 is YFSETQ. This CDR3 region has 18 residues. V was clipped by 0 bases and J by 1 base, with 18 bases between them. The CDR3 nucleotides read TGCGCCAGCAGCTTGGCCGGAAACGCGGGGACCCGCACAGATACGCAGTATTTT. The encoded protein is CASSLAGNAGTRTDTQYF.

The V gene is TRBV14, the J gene TRBJ2-3; TRBD2 matches at 8 bases. Trimming cost V 11 bases and J 4 bases; bases outside gene matches: 14. The CDR3 has 15 amino acids. Germline V gene sequence: CDR1 SGHDN, CDR2 FVKESK. CDR3 in DNA: TGTGCCTCTAACCAGCGGGGGATGGGGTCAGATACGCAGTATTTT. Its translation is CASNQRGMGSDTQYF.

V is TRBV5-1 and J is TRBJ2-3; 8 bases map to TRBD1. The V and J ends lost 2 bases and 4 bases, in that order; junction bases with no gene match: 6. The CDR3 totals 15 residues. The germline CDR1 and CDR2 sequences are SGHRS and YFSETQ. As DNA, the CDR3 is TGCGCCAGCAGCTTAGGACAGGGAGGATCAGATACGCAGTATTTT. Translating it yields CASSLGQGGSDTQYF.

This chain connects TRBV27 to TRBJ1-5, with D tentatively TRBD1 (6 bases). V lost 2 bases, J lost 5 bases, and 13 bases lay in between. From germline, CDR1 is MNHEY and CDR2 SMNVEV (reference sequence). The CDR3 is 15 residues long. CDR3 DNA: TGTGCCAGCAGTTTAGGCGGGGGGCAATATCAGCCCCAGCATTTT. Translating gives CASSLGGGQYQPQHF.

V usage is TRBV28 and J usage is TRBJ2-7; D not resolved. Germline V gene data show CDR1 as MDHEN and CDR2 as SYDVKM. CDR3 length: 12 amino acids. V shed 2 bases and J shed 7 bases, with 9 bases lying between them. As DNA, the CDR3 is TGTGCCAGCAGTTTAGCTCAGAAAGAGCAGTACTTC. This encodes CASSLAQKEQYF. Full variable domain (outside the CDR3, taken from reference TRBV28 and TRBJ2-7): DVKVTQSSRYLVKRTGEKVFLECVQDMDHENMFWYRQDPGLGLRLIYFSYDVKMKEKGDIPEGYSVSREKKERFSLILESASTNQTSMYLCASSLAQKEQYFGPGTRLTVT.

J is TRBJ1-2 and V is TRBV19, with TRBD1 matching 8 bases. The germline gives CDR1 LNHDA, CDR2 SQIVND (reference sequence). Trimming cost V 6 bases and J 4 bases; bases outside gene matches: 7. The CDR3 covers 14 residues. CDR3 DNA: TGTGCCAGTAGCAAATCGGACAGGGCCTATGGCTACACCTTC. It specifies CASSKSDRAYGYTF.

V is TRBV12-5 and J is TRBJ1-5, with D possibly matching TRBD1 (5 bases). V dropped 2 bases and J dropped 2 bases, with 19 bases sitting between them. Germline V lookup: CDR1 LGHNT, CDR2 FRNRAP. The CDR3 has 18 amino acids. CDR3 DNA sequence: TGTGCTAGTGGTTTGTGGGGGGACGGATTTTACGGCAATCAGCCCCAGCATTTT. It translates to CASGLWGDGFYGNQPQHF.

This chain uses TRBV7-9 with TRBJ1-1, with 8 nucleotides matching TRBD1. This CDR3 is built from 15 residues. Trimming cost V 3 bases and J 5 bases; bases outside gene matches: 8. CDR1 SEHNR and CDR2 FQNEAQ come from the germline V gene (reference sequence). Here the CDR3 DNA reads TGTGCCAGCAGCTTTGCTGACAGGGGAGGGACTGAAGCTTTCTTT. The encoded protein is CASSFADRGGTEAFF.

The rearrangement uses TRBV7-2 and TRBJ2-3; 9 nucleotides align to TRBD2. Looked up from germline, CDR1 is SGHTA and CDR2 is FQGNSA. The CDR3 has 15 amino acids. The J segment lost 2 bases and the V segment lost 3 bases, leaving 3 bases of the junction unmatched. This chain's CDR3 is CASSFLAGLTDTQYF. The CDR3 region has the DNA TGTGCCAGCAGCTTCCTAGCGGGACTCACAGATACGCAGTATTTT.

The V gene is TRBV11-3, the J gene TRBJ1-4; D is unresolved. Trimming removed 4 bases at V and 4 bases at J, with 13 bases between. CDR3 length equals 15 residues. Germline assignment: CDR1 SGHNT and CDR2 YENEEA. CDR3 in amino acids: CASSSDNQLNEKLFF. The CDR3 DNA follows: TGTGCCAGCAGCTCTGACAACCAACTTAATGAAAAACTGTTTTTT.

This chain connects TRBV6-5 to TRBJ2-5; D gene ambiguous. Trimming stripped 6 bases from V and 5 bases from J, with 7 bases between. The CDR3 consists of 11 residues. The germline V gene encodes CDR1 MNHEY and CDR2 SVGAGI. For the CDR3, the DNA is TGTGCCAGCAGCCTCGGGGAGACCCAGTACTTC. Its protein product is CASSLGETQYF.